This passage covers 8 T cell receptor beta chains from one sample sequenced in a study of OX40 agonist ivuxolimab in advanced cancers. Some clones are missing from TCRdb's copy, which holds only in-frame ones; the method was immunoSEQ multiplex PCR. Counted here are 70,000 to 85,000 clones, over 80% occurring once; the ten biggest clones make up around 6.3%. The sequencing here drew on CD4+ or CD8+ T cells sorted from blood, taken in a trial of the OX40 agonist ivuxolimab. Every receptor here comes from an adult with an advanced solid tumor such as melanoma, head and neck, liver or kidney cancer.

The V call is TRBV7-9, the J call TRBJ1-2, with 9 bases identical to TRBD1. V lost 5 bases, J lost 6 bases, and 13 bases stayed unmatched. Per germline, CDR1 SEHNR and CDR2 FQNEAQ (reference sequence). This CDR3 is 16 amino acids long. CDR3 sequence (DNA): TGTGCCAGCAGCACGACGTTGACAGGGGGAAGAGATGGCTACACCTTC. It yields the protein CASSTTLTGGRDGYTF.

The DNA of the CDR3 is TGTGCCAGTAGTATAGGACAGGGGTGGGTTGAGCCCCAGCATTTT. Protein: CASSIGQGWVEPQHF. The chain combines TRBV19 with TRBJ1-5; 8 bases match TRBD1. From germline, CDR1 is LNHDA and CDR2 SQIVND (reference sequence). The ends lost 1 base at V and 8 bases at J; junction bases unmatched: 7. The CDR3 loop spans 15 amino acids.

This clone was seen more than once but under ten times. This chain connects TRBV7-9 to TRBJ2-7, with 7 bases identical to TRBD1. Germline loops: CDR1 SEHNR, CDR2 FQNEAQ (reference sequence). The CDR3 sequence is 15 residues long. Trimming cost V 0 bases and J 2 bases; bases outside gene matches: 4. The CDR3 loop is CASSLAPQGPYEQYF. For the CDR3, the DNA is TGTGCCAGCAGCTTAGCCCCACAGGGGCCCTACGAGCAGTACTTC. The variable domain in full, with the rest retrieved from reference TRBV7-9 and TRBJ2-7, is DTGVSQNPRHKITKRGQNVTFRCDPISEHNRLYWYRQTLGQGPEFLTYFQNEAQLEKSRLLSDRFSAERPKGSFSTLEIQRTEQGDSAMYLCASSLAPQGPYEQYFGPGTRLTVT.

V is TRBV9 and J is TRBJ2-2; D may be TRBD2 (5 bases). Germline CDR1 SGDLS, CDR2 YYNGEE. The CDR3 runs to 15 residues. V lost 3 bases and J 5 bases, leaving 14 bases between the germline ends. CDR3 sequence: CASSEASGGTGELFF. The DNA of the CDR3 is TGTGCCAGCAGCGAGGCCAGCGGAGGAACCGGGGAGCTGTTTTTT.

This chain links TRBV28 with TRBJ1-3; D not resolved. Per the germline V gene, CDR1 is MDHEN and CDR2 is SYDVKM. The CDR3 consists of 15 residues. Trimming shortened V by 8 bases and J by 0 bases, and 14 bases separated the two germline ends. This CDR3 is CASSFGVYSGNTIYF. As DNA, the CDR3 is TGTGCCAGCTCCTTTGGGGTCTACTCTGGAAACACCATATATTTT. The entire variable domain, with the rest obtained from reference TRBV28 and TRBJ1-3, is as follows: DVKVTQSSRYLVKRTGEKVFLECVQDMDHENMFWYRQDPGLGLRLIYFSYDVKMKEKGDIPEGYSVSREKKERFSLILESASTNQTSMYLCASSFGVYSGNTIYFGEGSWLTVV.

Points on this clone: One junction end disagrees with the germline gene, perhaps due to a read error. The identical CDR3 is also encoded by other nucleotide sequences in the sample. The chain recombines TRBV4-1 with TRBJ1-1, with D uncertain. This CDR3 is built from 16 residues. Germline V gives CDR1 MGHRA, CDR2 YSYEKL. The CDR3 loop reads CASSHGFEGYGTEAFF. As DNA, the CDR3 is TGCGCCAGCAGCCATGGTTTTGAGGGTTATGGCACTGAGGCTTTCTTT.

The chain combines TRBV30 with TRBJ2-5; D is unresolved. The length of the CDR3 is 15 residues. Trimming shortened V by 0 bases and J by 0 bases, and 11 bases separated the two germline ends. CDR1 is GTSNPN and CDR2 is SVGIG in the germline V gene (reference sequence). CDR3 DNA sequence: TGTGCCTGGAGTGTAGACTCCGGGTACCAAGAGACCCAGTACTTC. It codes for CAWSVDSGYQETQYF.

The chain links TRBV27 to TRBJ2-1; 11 nucleotides agree with TRBD2. The CDR3 length is 15 residues. The germline V gene has CDR1 MNHEY and CDR2 SMNVEV (reference sequence). J was trimmed by 7 bases and V by 4 bases; bases with no gene match: 6. CDR3 sequence: CASSSSGRILNEQFF. CDR3 nucleotides: TGTGCCAGCAGTTCTAGCGGGAGGATATTGAATGAGCAGTTCTTC.